The following is a TCR beta chain sequence with its context. Its specificity is unknown. Germline CDR1 and CDR2: MDHEN and SYDVKM. The CDR3 totals 14 residues. V lost 7 bases and J lost 8, with 17 bases in between. Time point here: healthy volunteer bleed at 2 weeks. It was from unfractionated whole blood that total RNA was extracted. Individual cDNA molecules in this library carried unique molecular identifiers. In the source study's methods: Sequenced samples showed a median of around 96,000 TCRs each, with counts running from around 20,000 to 690,000. One entry per CDR3 protein results from TCRdb running MiXCR on the RACE reads. The V and J calls reflect TCRdb's pipeline rather than the authors' work. The sample lists over 85,000 distinct CDR3 sequences; approximately 9.7% were seen once. These data originate in a study of human T cells and chemical hapten exposure. Study conclusions and caveats: TCRs at a frequency above 1 in 1000 stayed unchanged with DPC sensitization.

This TCR was sampled from a female donor in good health. Some clones in this sample may be carry-over from other donors' samples. Source material: whole blood. V and J are TRBV28 and TRBJ1-4; possible D gene TRBD1, 6 bases. For the CDR3, the DNA is TGTGCCAGCACTCACCGCGCAGGGGAGGAAAAACTGTTTTTT. Its translation is CASTHRAGEEKLFF.